The clone carrying this T cell receptor (beta chain) occurred a few times. Its antigen is undetermined. CDR3 size: 14 residues. V was trimmed by 5 bases and J by 8 bases, leaving 17 bases between them. The germline V gene encodes CDR1 SGHRS and CDR2 YFSETQ. Isolated RNA was reverse transcribed in full, so expressed TCRB transcripts were sequenced. The repertoire was sequenced with immunoSEQ multiplex PCR; TCRdb's copy has only in-frame clones and lacks some. There are 100,000 to 150,000 clones in the sample; roughly 17% occur only once, and 2.6% lies in the top ten. The data derive from a study of beta chain features in type 1 diabetes. Whole-study results and caveats: Type 1 diabetes patients had TCRB CDR3s that were shorter (moderately but significantly so) in all four CD4+ subsets.

The genes are TRBV5-1 and TRBJ2-1; TRBD1 or TRBD2 may be the D gene (5 bases each). The sequence came from a man aged 18 to 30 with type 1 diabetes. The sequenced sample consisted of central memory CD4+ T cells from blood. CDR3 nucleotides: TGCGCCAGCAGGAGGGGCGGAGGTCGCGATGAGCAGTTCTTC. Amino acid sequence: CASRRGGGRDEQFF.